This T cell receptor beta chain was found in a study of read filtering for tumor transcriptome and immune sequencing. The overall study: RNA-seq yielded only about 85 to 1273 TCR reads, IR-seq about 3.5 to 11 million. Study observations and caveats: The sorted CD138-negative fraction was a mixed bone marrow immune population, not purified T cells. Roughly four fifths of IR-seq clonotypes had one read, totaling 3% to 4.5% of reads; RNA-seq: roughly 76% and 46%.

In its sample, this clonotype was seen many times. The antigen is undetermined. V lost 4 bases and J lost 8; bases outside the gene matches: 5. CDR3 length: 15 residues. The germline gives CDR1 SGHAT, CDR2 FQNNGV. The library was built from about 400 ng RNA with molecular barcoded adaptors for alpha/delta and beta/gamma chains. MiXCR, run by TCRdb on the reads, gives a single entry per CDR3 protein. The sample lists fewer than 30,000 distinct CDR3 sequences, approximately 23% occurring once. Sequencing was done on a sample of a population of CD138-negative cells sorted from bone marrow. The chain employs TRBV11-2 and TRBJ2-1, with 13 bases aligning to TRBD2. This TCR derives from a donor aged 40 or older with multiple myeloma. CDR3 loop: CASSSGLAGADEQFF. CDR3 in DNA: TGTGCCAGCAGCTCCGGACTAGCGGGGGCCGATGAGCAGTTCTTC.